These 9 T cell receptor beta chains were all obtained from the same sample, sequenced in a study of graft-versus-host responses after intestinal transplantation. No cognate antigen is known for these TCRs. Sequenced by immunoSEQ multiplex PCR; TCRdb stores in-frame clones only, minus some. The sample holds approximately 75,000 clones, nearly 90% seen once. The sequenced sample was unstimulated CD8+ T cells sorted from spleen or lymph node cells, obtained before transplant. These receptors originate from a human donor who was the organ donor for an intestinal transplant.

The rearrangement links TRBV9 to TRBJ1-2; weak D call: TRBD1 (6 bases). The V gene lost 2 bases and the J gene lost 5 bases, with 16 bases spanning the gap. The CDR3 is made up of 15 amino acids. The germline gives CDR1 SGDLS, CDR2 YYNGEE. The CDR3 DNA sequence: TGTGCCAGCAGCGTCTCGGGGGGGGGCCTTTATGGCTACACCTTC. It codes for CASSVSGGGLYGYTF.

V is TRBV7-3 and J is TRBJ2-4; TRBD2 aligns across 7 bases. Per germline, CDR1 SGHTA and CDR2 FQGTGA. Trimming took 1 base from V and 8 from J; bases not matched to a gene: 8. The CDR3 spans 15 residues. CDR3 residues: CASSLSLGGVDIQYF. DNA for the CDR3: TGTGCCAGCAGCTTAAGTTTGGGAGGGGTTGACATTCAGTACTTC.

The chain has TRBV2 and TRBJ1-1; TRBD1 matches at 7 bases. This CDR3 has 13 amino acids. Germline-derived CDR1 and CDR2 are SNHLY and FYNNEI. J gave up 4 bases and V 8 bases, and 7 bases lay outside the gene matches. In nucleotides, the CDR3 is TGTGCCAGCTCAGGGGGTGAGGGCACTGAAGCTTTCTTT. Its protein is CASSGGEGTEAFF.

This chain joins TRBV4-3 and TRBJ1-6; 9 nucleotides line up with TRBD1. The CDR3 contains 16 residues. Germline CDR1 and CDR2: LGHNA and YSLEER. Unmatched junction bases numbered 4, after V lost 0 bases and J lost 7 bases. The CDR3 loop is CASSQDLDRGNSPLHF. CDR3 DNA: TGCGCCAGCAGCCAAGATCTCGACAGGGGGAATTCACCCCTCCACTTT.

The V call is TRBV6-1, the J call TRBJ1-5, with D uncertain. The CDR3 runs to 17 residues. Per germline, CDR1 MNHNS and CDR2 SASEGT. Trimming took 4 bases from V and 0 from J, leaving 16 bases between them. The CDR3 nucleotides are TGTGCCAGCAGTGCTGATACTGTCCATTATAGCAATCAGCCCCAGCATTTT. Residues: CASSADTVHYSNQPQHF.

This clone was detected once. The genes are TRBV27 and TRBJ2-5, with 11 bases fitting TRBD2. The trim removed 0 bases at V and 1 base at J, leaving 10 bases unmatched. The CDR3 is 19 residues long. CDR1 MNHEY and CDR2 SMNVEV come from the germline V gene (reference sequence). The CDR3 reads CASSLSAGISGGVQETQYF. DNA for the CDR3: TGTGCCAGCAGTTTATCCGCGGGTATTAGCGGGGGGGTCCAAGAGACCCAGTACTTC.

The chain is built from TRBV28 and TRBJ2-2; 14 positions agree with TRBD2. Germline V gene lookup returns CDR1 MDHEN and CDR2 SYDVKM. The CDR3 covers 19 residues. V shed 3 bases, J shed 0 bases, and the junction held 6 bases outside the gene matches. CDR3 amino acids: CASSLTSGGDTANTGELFF. CDR3 nucleotide sequence: TGTGCCAGCAGTTTGACTAGCGGGGGGGATACCGCGAACACCGGGGAGCTGTTTTTT.

The genes are TRBV7-3 and TRBJ2-1; 14 nucleotides match TRBD2. Trimming cost V 2 bases and J 4 bases; bases outside gene matches: 4. CDR3 length equals 17 residues. Germline V gene lookup returns CDR1 SGHTA and CDR2 FQGTGA. CDR3: CASSLGTSGGHYNEQFF. CDR3 DNA sequence: TGTGCCAGCAGCTTAGGGACTAGCGGGGGCCATTACAATGAGCAGTTCTTC.

The chain's CDR3 is CASSIFFKGAETQYF. In DNA, the CDR3 is TGTGCCAGTAGTATCTTTTTTAAGGGGGCTGAGACCCAGTACTTC. The V call is TRBV19, the J call TRBJ2-5, with 7 bases lining up with TRBD1. Trimming took 3 bases from V and 5 from J; bases not matched to a gene: 9. The CDR3 is 15 amino acids. Germline CDR1 is LNHDA and CDR2 is SQIVND (reference sequence).